A selection of T cell receptor beta chains follows, all from one sample in a study of blood T cell repertoires in COVID-19. Data came from immunoSEQ multiplex PCR; TCRdb stores just in-frame clones and leaves some out. This table holds around 37,000 clones, about three quarters found once. The specimen was peripheral blood. These receptors originate from a man between 65 and 80 years old with COVID-19, enrolled during active disease. CDR3s include the opening cysteine and the closing phenylalanine or tryptophan. The order of the fields is clone size, V gene, CDR3 length, J gene, D gene, CDR3 protein, CDR3 DNA. The D gene is left open where the match is weak. Clone size appears in some rows only: once, few, many, or a class for an expanded clone.

clone_size: .
v_call: TRBV21-1
cdr3_length: 17
j_call: TRBJ1-1
d_call: .
cdr3_aa: CASRPQGLFSMNTEAFF
cdr3_nt: TGTGCCAGCAGGCCACAGGGGCTGTTCTCCATGAACACTGAAGCTTTCTTT

clone_size: .
v_call: TRBV2
cdr3_length: 13
j_call: TRBJ2-1
d_call: TRBD2
cdr3_aa: CASTSSGRNEQFF
cdr3_nt: TGTGCCAGCACTTCTAGCGGGAGAAACGAGCAGTTCTTC

clone_size: .
v_call: TRBV10-1
cdr3_length: 16
j_call: TRBJ2-3
d_call: TRBD2
cdr3_aa: CASRPTSGSDTDTQYF
cdr3_nt: TGCGCCAGCAGGCCGACTAGCGGGAGTGATACAGATACGCAGTATTTT

clone_size: .
v_call: TRBV4-1
cdr3_length: 18
j_call: TRBJ2-3
d_call: TRBD2
cdr3_aa: CASSQTRTSGLYGDTQYF
cdr3_nt: TGCGCCAGCAGCCAAACCCGGACTAGCGGGCTCTACGGGGATACGCAGTATTTT

clone_size: few
v_call: TRBV7-8
cdr3_length: 13
j_call: TRBJ1-5
d_call: .
cdr3_aa: CASSSYSNQPQHF
cdr3_nt: TGTGCCAGCAGCTCGTATAGCAATCAGCCCCAGCATTTT

clone_size: medium-sized
v_call: TRBV24-1
cdr3_length: 13
j_call: TRBJ1-2
d_call: .
cdr3_aa: CATSEAGSDGYTF
cdr3_nt: TGTGCCACCAGTGAGGCAGGGTCCGATGGCTACACCTTC

clone_size: .
v_call: TRBV19
cdr3_length: 14
j_call: TRBJ1-5
d_call: .
cdr3_aa: CASSTRFLNQPQHF
cdr3_nt: TGTGCCAGTAGTACCAGGTTCCTCAATCAGCCCCAGCATTTT

clone_size: once
v_call: TRBV5-1
cdr3_length: 14
j_call: TRBJ2-7
d_call: TRBD1
cdr3_aa: CASSLPGQGNEQYF
cdr3_nt: TGCGCCAGCAGCCTACCGGGACAGGGGAACGAGCAGTACTTC

clone_size: many
v_call: TRBV5-1
cdr3_length: 15
j_call: TRBJ2-1
d_call: TRBD2
cdr3_aa: CASRKGLAGDNEQFF
cdr3_nt: TGCGCCAGCAGAAAAGGACTAGCGGGAGACAATGAGCAGTTCTTC

clone_size: .
v_call: TRBV5-6
cdr3_length: 14
j_call: TRBJ1-4
d_call: .
cdr3_aa: CASSFGGRDEKLFF
cdr3_nt: TGTGCCAGCAGCTTCGGGGGGCGCGATGAAAAACTGTTTTTT

clone_size: .
v_call: TRBV9
cdr3_length: 15
j_call: TRBJ2-3
d_call: TRBD2
cdr3_aa: CASSVDSGGYDTQYF
cdr3_nt: TGTGCCAGCAGCGTAGATAGCGGGGGATATGATACGCAGTATTTT

clone_size: .
v_call: TRBV15
cdr3_length: 16
j_call: TRBJ1-5
d_call: .
cdr3_aa: CATSRVGVGGNQPQHF
cdr3_nt: TGTGCCACCAGCAGAGTGGGAGTTGGGGGCAATCAGCCCCAGCATTTT

clone_size: few
v_call: TRBV27
cdr3_length: 13
j_call: TRBJ2-7
d_call: .
cdr3_aa: CASSLSPRIEQYF
cdr3_nt: TGTGCCAGCAGTTTGTCCCCGAGGATCGAGCAGTACTTC

clone_size: .
v_call: TRBV5-1
cdr3_length: 14
j_call: TRBJ2-5
d_call: .
cdr3_aa: CASSPGITQETQYF
cdr3_nt: TGCGCCAGCAGCCCGGGTATAACACAAGAGACCCAGTACTTC

clone_size: .
v_call: TRBV18
cdr3_length: 17
j_call: TRBJ1-6
d_call: .
cdr3_aa: CASSPPFQGHFNSPLHF
cdr3_nt: TGTGCCAGCTCACCACCTTTTCAGGGACATTTTAATTCACCCCTCCACTTT

clone_size: .
v_call: TRBV18
cdr3_length: 13
j_call: TRBJ1-1
d_call: .
cdr3_aa: CASSQRGSEGAFF
cdr3_nt: TGTGCCAGCTCACAAAGAGGTAGTGAGGGAGCTTTCTTT

clone_size: .
v_call: TRBV6-5
cdr3_length: 15
j_call: TRBJ1-2
d_call: TRBD1
cdr3_aa: CASSYRSGGNYGYTF
cdr3_nt: TGTGCCAGCAGTTATAGGTCAGGGGGTAACTATGGCTACACCTTC

clone_size: .
v_call: TRBV18
cdr3_length: 15
j_call: TRBJ1-2
d_call: TRBD1
cdr3_aa: CASSPWRDRPSGYTF
cdr3_nt: TGTGCCAGCTCACCCTGGCGGGACAGGCCTTCGGGCTACACCTTC

clone_size: .
v_call: TRBV6-6
cdr3_length: 12
j_call: TRBJ2-5
d_call: .
cdr3_aa: CASSSAGETQYF
cdr3_nt: TGTGCCAGCAGTTCTGCGGGAGAGACCCAGTACTTC

clone_size: many
v_call: TRBV7-8
cdr3_length: 15
j_call: TRBJ2-3
d_call: .
cdr3_aa: CASSLGLGWADTQYF
cdr3_nt: TGTGCCAGCAGCTTAGGGCTAGGTTGGGCAGATACGCAGTATTTT

clone_size: .
v_call: TRBV7-9
cdr3_length: 13
j_call: TRBJ2-2
d_call: .
cdr3_aa: CASSVGVSGELFF
cdr3_nt: TGTGCCAGCTCCGTCGGGGTATCCGGGGAGCTGTTTTTT

clone_size: few
v_call: TRBV29-1
cdr3_length: 13
j_call: TRBJ1-1
d_call: .
cdr3_aa: CSVPGLLNTEAFF
cdr3_nt: TGCAGCGTTCCCGGACTCTTGAACACTGAAGCTTTCTTT

clone_size: .
v_call: TRBV19
cdr3_length: 16
j_call: TRBJ2-1
d_call: .
cdr3_aa: CASSPLGEVTYNEQFF
cdr3_nt: TGTGCCAGTAGTCCACTTGGGGAGGTGACCTACAATGAGCAGTTCTTC

clone_size: .
v_call: TRBV19
cdr3_length: 12
j_call: TRBJ1-2
d_call: .
cdr3_aa: CASNPGVYGYTF
cdr3_nt: TGTGCCAGTAACCCGGGGGTTTATGGCTACACCTTC

clone_size: .
v_call: TRBV5-6
cdr3_length: 18
j_call: TRBJ2-6
d_call: .
cdr3_aa: CASSLTASRDSGANVLTF
cdr3_nt: TGTGCCAGCAGCTTGACAGCAAGCCGAGACTCTGGGGCCAACGTCCTGACTTTC

clone_size: .
v_call: TRBV5-1
cdr3_length: 14
j_call: TRBJ2-7
d_call: .
cdr3_aa: CASSFQDMTYEQYF
cdr3_nt: TGCGCCAGCAGCTTTCAAGACATGACCTACGAGCAGTACTTC

clone_size: .
v_call: TRBV11-2
cdr3_length: 14
j_call: TRBJ2-7
d_call: .
cdr3_aa: CASSLTGTSYEQYF
cdr3_nt: TGTGCCAGCAGCCTAACAGGGACCTCCTACGAGCAGTACTTC

clone_size: few
v_call: TRBV19
cdr3_length: 15
j_call: TRBJ1-5
d_call: .
cdr3_aa: CASSGGAGSNQPQHF
cdr3_nt: TGTGCCAGTAGTGGGGGGGCGGGAAGCAATCAGCCCCAGCATTTT

clone_size: .
v_call: TRBV27
cdr3_length: 15
j_call: TRBJ2-1
d_call: TRBD2
cdr3_aa: CASSGSSGGAYEQFF
cdr3_nt: TGTGCCAGCAGTGGGTCTAGCGGGGGGGCGTATGAGCAGTTCTTC

clone_size: .
v_call: TRBV7-9
cdr3_length: 13
j_call: TRBJ1-4
d_call: .
cdr3_aa: CASSLGLAEKLFF
cdr3_nt: TGTGCCAGCAGCTTAGGATTGGCCGAAAAACTGTTTTTT

clone_size: .
v_call: TRBV27
cdr3_length: 16
j_call: TRBJ1-6
d_call: .
cdr3_aa: CASSPVLASYNSPLHF
cdr3_nt: TGTGCCAGCAGTCCCGTTTTAGCCTCCTATAATTCACCCCTCCACTTT

clone_size: .
v_call: TRBV18
cdr3_length: 16
j_call: TRBJ2-7
d_call: .
cdr3_aa: CASSRIISGKAYEQYF
cdr3_nt: TGTGCCAGCTCTCGAATTATTAGCGGAAAGGCCTACGAGCAGTACTTC

clone_size: .
v_call: TRBV4-2
cdr3_length: 16
j_call: TRBJ1-1
d_call: .
cdr3_aa: CASSQIFRVGNTEAFF
cdr3_nt: TGTGCCAGCAGCCAGATATTCAGGGTGGGGAACACTGAAGCTTTCTTT

clone_size: .
v_call: TRBV11-2
cdr3_length: 12
j_call: TRBJ1-6
d_call: .
cdr3_aa: CASSFGNSPLHF
cdr3_nt: TGTGCCAGCAGCTTTGGCAATTCACCCCTCCACTTT

clone_size: .
v_call: TRBV7-8
cdr3_length: 18
j_call: TRBJ2-2
d_call: .
cdr3_aa: CASSFVLQPGKKGGELFF
cdr3_nt: TGTGCCAGCAGCTTTGTACTCCAACCGGGGAAAAAGGGCGGGGAGCTGTTTTTT

clone_size: .
v_call: TRBV7-6
cdr3_length: 13
j_call: TRBJ1-6
d_call: TRBD1
cdr3_aa: CASSSIQGQPLHF
cdr3_nt: TGTGCCAGCAGCTCAATACAGGGACAGCCACTCCACTTT

clone_size: once
v_call: TRBV11-3
cdr3_length: 15
j_call: TRBJ1-4
d_call: .
cdr3_aa: CASSPTGATNEKLFF
cdr3_nt: TGTGCCAGCAGCCCTACAGGAGCAACTAATGAAAAACTGTTTTTT

clone_size: .
v_call: TRBV3-1/TRBV3-2
cdr3_length: 19
j_call: TRBJ2-1
d_call: TRBD2
cdr3_aa: CARSQALRSGGARGNEQFF
cdr3_nt: TGTGCCCGCAGCCAAGCCCTACGAAGCGGGGGGGCCAGGGGGAATGAGCAGTTCTTC

clone_size: .
v_call: TRBV7-7
cdr3_length: 13
j_call: TRBJ2-2
d_call: .
cdr3_aa: CASSRRESGELFF
cdr3_nt: TGTGCCAGCAGTCGACGGGAGTCCGGGGAGCTGTTTTTT

clone_size: .
v_call: TRBV3-1/TRBV3-2
cdr3_length: 12
j_call: TRBJ1-2
d_call: .
cdr3_aa: CASSQAGYGYTF
cdr3_nt: TGTGCCAGCAGCCAAGCCGGGTATGGCTACACCTTC

clone_size: .
v_call: TRBV23-1
cdr3_length: 13
j_call: TRBJ1-2
d_call: .
cdr3_aa: CASSQYRADGYTF
cdr3_nt: TGCGCCAGCAGTCAATACAGGGCGGATGGCTACACCTTC

clone_size: .
v_call: TRBV19
cdr3_length: 12
j_call: TRBJ1-1
d_call: .
cdr3_aa: CASSIRPSEAFF
cdr3_nt: TGTGCCAGTAGTATCAGGCCATCTGAAGCTTTCTTT

clone_size: .
v_call: TRBV27
cdr3_length: 14
j_call: TRBJ2-5
d_call: TRBD2
cdr3_aa: CASKGLAAPETQYF
cdr3_nt: TGTGCCAGCAAGGGACTAGCGGCTCCAGAGACCCAGTACTTC

clone_size: .
v_call: TRBV28
cdr3_length: 11
j_call: TRBJ1-1
d_call: .
cdr3_aa: CASEQELKAFF
cdr3_nt: TGTGCCAGCGAACAGGAGCTTAAAGCTTTCTTT

clone_size: .
v_call: TRBV5-1
cdr3_length: 13
j_call: TRBJ1-2
d_call: TRBD1
cdr3_aa: CASRQGQAGGYTF
cdr3_nt: TGCGCCAGCAGACAAGGACAGGCCGGCGGCTACACCTTC

clone_size: .
v_call: TRBV19
cdr3_length: 18
j_call: TRBJ2-6
d_call: .
cdr3_aa: CASSMGGAGSSGANVLTF
cdr3_nt: TGTGCCAGTAGTATGGGGGGTGCAGGGAGCTCTGGGGCCAACGTCCTGACTTTC

clone_size: .
v_call: TRBV2
cdr3_length: 16
j_call: TRBJ2-2
d_call: TRBD2
cdr3_aa: CASSQAGVRGTGELFF
cdr3_nt: TGTGCCAGCAGTCAGGCGGGAGTAAGAGGAACCGGGGAGCTGTTTTTT

clone_size: .
v_call: TRBV6-4
cdr3_length: 13
j_call: TRBJ2-1
d_call: .
cdr3_aa: CASSLEENNEQFF
cdr3_nt: TGTGCCAGCAGTCTCGAGGAGAACAATGAGCAGTTCTTC

clone_size: .
v_call: TRBV28
cdr3_length: 15
j_call: TRBJ2-2
d_call: TRBD1
cdr3_aa: CASRIGTANTGELFF
cdr3_nt: TGTGCCAGCCGAATCGGGACAGCGAACACCGGGGAGCTGTTTTTT

clone_size: once
v_call: TRBV5-1
cdr3_length: 12
j_call: TRBJ1-1
d_call: TRBD1
cdr3_aa: CASRQGETEAFF
cdr3_nt: TGCGCCAGTAGACAGGGGGAAACTGAAGCTTTCTTT

clone_size: few
v_call: TRBV5-1
cdr3_length: 15
j_call: TRBJ1-6
d_call: .
cdr3_aa: CASSLAQGSNSPLHF
cdr3_nt: TGCGCCAGCAGCTTGGCCCAGGGAAGTAATTCACCCCTCCACTTT

clone_size: .
v_call: TRBV28
cdr3_length: 14
j_call: TRBJ1-5
d_call: .
cdr3_aa: CASILGGGGQPQHF
cdr3_nt: TGTGCCAGCATCCTTGGGGGGGGAGGGCAGCCCCAGCATTTT

clone_size: .
v_call: TRBV5-1
cdr3_length: 13
j_call: TRBJ1-5
d_call: .
cdr3_aa: CASSVQGNQPQHF
cdr3_nt: TGCGCCAGCAGCGTTCAGGGGAATCAGCCCCAGCATTTT

clone_size: few
v_call: TRBV10-3
cdr3_length: 13
j_call: TRBJ1-1
d_call: .
cdr3_aa: CAISEPHNTEAFF
cdr3_nt: TGTGCCATCAGTGAACCACACAACACTGAAGCTTTCTTT

clone_size: .
v_call: TRBV3-1/TRBV3-2
cdr3_length: 18
j_call: TRBJ2-5
d_call: TRBD2
cdr3_aa: CASSQDSAGGPLQETQYF
cdr3_nt: TGTGCCAGCAGCCAAGATTCGGCGGGAGGCCCCCTTCAAGAGACCCAGTACTTC

clone_size: .
v_call: TRBV4-3
cdr3_length: 17
j_call: TRBJ2-7
d_call: TRBD2
cdr3_aa: CASSHLAGTSGAYEQYF
cdr3_nt: TGCGCCAGCAGCCACCTTGCCGGGACTAGCGGCGCCTACGAGCAGTACTTC

clone_size: .
v_call: TRBV28
cdr3_length: 16
j_call: TRBJ2-7
d_call: TRBD1
cdr3_aa: CASSRMTGHGSYEQYF
cdr3_nt: TGTGCCAGCAGCCGAATGACAGGGCATGGCTCCTACGAGCAGTACTTC

clone_size: .
v_call: TRBV20-1
cdr3_length: 14
j_call: TRBJ2-2
d_call: TRBD1
cdr3_aa: CSASEGRGYRELFF
cdr3_nt: TGCAGTGCTAGTGAGGGCAGGGGGTACAGGGAGCTGTTTTTT

clone_size: .
v_call: TRBV25-1
cdr3_length: 14
j_call: TRBJ1-4
d_call: .
cdr3_aa: CASSEFGVDEKLFF
cdr3_nt: TGTGCCAGCAGTGAATTCGGGGTGGATGAAAAACTGTTTTTT

clone_size: few
v_call: TRBV5-1
cdr3_length: 15
j_call: TRBJ1-2
d_call: .
cdr3_aa: CASSLESGRPYGYTF
cdr3_nt: TGCGCCAGCAGCTTGGAGTCGGGGAGGCCCTATGGCTACACCTTC